There are many counts of the clone carrying this T cell receptor (beta chain). Its cognate antigen is unknown. The CDR3 runs 15 residues. J lost 3 bases, V lost 0 bases, and 2 bases had no gene match. Germline CDR1 is SGHTA and CDR2 is FQGNSA. The TCR beta library used iRepertoire HTBI primers with Arm-PCR amplification of CDR3. Via MiXCR, TCRdb re-called the multiplex PCR reads, giving one row per CDR3 protein. This sample has a few hundred thousand distinct CDR3 sequences; about 20% occur once, and the top ten carry around 13%. Documented time point: persistent/refractory GD, antithyroid drugs over 5 years with positive TRAb. Following extraction of RNA from PBMCs, that RNA was used to make the TCR library. This entry is derived from a study of regulatory T cells in long-lasting Graves disease. Findings and limits, study-wide: Gene preferences differed: TRBV28, TRBJ1-2, TRBJ2-5 in persistent cases.

J is TRBJ1-5 and V is TRBV7-2; 7 bases agree with TRBD1. The sequence derives from a female donor with Graves disease. The sequences come from peripheral blood mononuclear cells (PBMCs), collected when the disease was refractory, from a patient treated with antithyroid drugs. In nucleotides, the CDR3 is TGTGCCAGCAGCTTAGCAGGGGGCACCAATCAGCCCCAGCATTTT. As protein: CASSLAGGTNQPQHF.